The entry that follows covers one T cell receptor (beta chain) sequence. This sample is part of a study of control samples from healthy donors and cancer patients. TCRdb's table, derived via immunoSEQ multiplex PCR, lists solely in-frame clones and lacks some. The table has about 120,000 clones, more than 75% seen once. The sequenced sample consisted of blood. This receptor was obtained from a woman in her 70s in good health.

CDR3 nucleotides: TGTGCCAGCAGCCCACTAGCGGGGGGAACCACAGATACGCAGTATTTT. It is translated as CASSPLAGGTTDTQYF. The V gene is TRBV14, the J gene TRBJ2-3; 12 bases map to TRBD2. V lost 4 bases, J lost 2 bases, and 4 bases stayed unmatched. Germline V lookup: CDR1 SGHDN, CDR2 FVKESK. The CDR3 runs 16 residues.